Following are 21 T cell receptor beta chains from one sample sequenced in a study of blood T cell repertoires in COVID-19. Only in-frame clones appear in the TCRdb table, and some are missing; sequencing was by immunoSEQ multiplex PCR. The sample includes over 110,000 clones, approximately 90% of them seen just once. The sample taken for sequencing was peripheral blood. Receptors originate from a human donor in a cohort sampled during active COVID-19.

The chain links TRBV28 to TRBJ1-6; 11 bases match TRBD1. V shed 4 bases, J shed 7 bases, and the junction held 12 bases outside the gene matches. CDR1 and CDR2 (germline): MDHEN, SYDVKM. The CDR3 extends over 18 amino acids. CDR3: CASSSPGTGGKWNSPLHF. CDR3 in DNA: TGTGCCAGCAGTTCCCCAGGGACAGGGGGGAAGTGGAATTCACCCCTCCACTTT.

The chain joins TRBV2 to TRBJ2-7; D is ambiguous. Germline-derived CDR1 and CDR2 are SNHLY and FYNNEI. The CDR3 is made up of 12 amino acids. V shed 8 bases and J shed 2 bases, with 10 bases lying between them. The DNA for the CDR3 is TGTGCCAGCGGGTCAGGTCCCTACGAGCAGTACTTC. Translating gives CASGSGPYEQYF.

The V and J genes are TRBV6-6 and TRBJ1-2; tentative D call: TRBD1 (6 bases). This CDR3 comprises 13 residues. V was shortened by 4 bases and J by 2 bases, with 8 bases between the two germline ends. The germline CDR1 and CDR2 sequences are MNHNY and SVGAGI (reference sequence). The CDR3 loop reads CASSSQGNYGYTF. DNA of the CDR3: TGTGCCAGCAGTTCGCAGGGGAACTATGGCTACACCTTC.

In its sample, this clone was seen once. This chain uses TRBV5-6 with TRBJ1-2, with D unresolved. Germline V gives CDR1 SGHDT, CDR2 YYEEEE. The CDR3 length is 14 residues. The V and J ends lost 1 base and 8 bases respectively, with 15 bases between them. In nucleotides, the CDR3 is TGTGCCAGCAGCTTGTATGGCCCGGCGGGGGGCTACACCTTC. This codes for CASSLYGPAGGYTF.

The rearrangement joins TRBV27 to TRBJ1-5; no reliable D call. The germline V and J ends were trimmed by 0 bases and 4 bases, with 16 bases remaining between them. Per germline, CDR1 MNHEY and CDR2 SMNVEV (reference sequence). The CDR3 loop spans 17 amino acids. CDR3 sequence reads: CASSLSGGGLINQPQHF. The CDR3 DNA sequence: TGTGCCAGCAGTTTATCTGGAGGCGGCCTAATAAATCAGCCCCAGCATTTT.

This clone was detected only a few times. V gene TRBV10-2 combines with J gene TRBJ1-5, with D uncertain. V lost 5 bases to trimming and J lost 6 bases, with 14 bases between them. Germline CDR1 is WSHSY and CDR2 is SAAADI. CDR3 size: 14 residues. CDR3 DNA: TGCGCCAGCAGTCCTGAATACCTATCTCAGCCCCAGCATTTT. It yields the protein CASSPEYLSQPQHF.

The chain carries TRBV7-8 and TRBJ1-5; tentatively, D is TRBD1 (5 bases). Per germline, CDR1 SGHVS and CDR2 FQNEAQ. V was trimmed by 5 bases and J by 0 bases, leaving 17 bases between them. CDR3 length equals 17 residues. The CDR3, as DNA: TGTGCCAGCAGCCCCTGGGGGGAACGTTATAGCAATCAGCCCCAGCATTTT. It translates to CASSPWGERYSNQPQHF. Filled out from reference TRBV7-8 and TRBJ1-5, the complete variable domain reads GAGVSQSPRYKVAKRGQDVALRCDPISGHVSLFWYQQALGQGPEFLTYFQNEAQLDKSGLPSDRFFAERPEGSVSTLKIQRTQQEDSAVYLCASSPWGERYSNQPQHFGDGTRLSIL.

V usage is TRBV9 and J usage is TRBJ1-2; D is uncertain. CDR1 is SGDLS and CDR2 is YYNGEE in the germline V gene. There are 15 residues in the CDR3. With 4 bases removed from V and 3 bases from J, the gap between germline ends came to 16 bases. The CDR3 coding sequence is TGTGCCAGCAGCCCGAAGGGAGGGCTAGACTATGGCTACACCTTC. This sequence encodes CASSPKGGLDYGYTF.

The V gene is TRBV10-3, the J gene TRBJ2-1, with 11 bases identical to TRBD2. Per germline, CDR1 ENHRY and CDR2 SYGVKD. The CDR3 is 14 amino acids. Losses at the gene ends were 6 bases for V and 8 bases for J; bases not matched to a gene: 6. The CDR3 is CAIRPVLAGDEQFF. In DNA, the CDR3 is TGTGCCATCAGGCCGGTACTAGCGGGGGATGAGCAGTTCTTC.

This clone was observed a handful of times. CDR3 DNA sequence: TGTGCCAGCAGCTTATTGGAGGGACCCTATGGCTACACCTTC. This sequence encodes CASSLLEGPYGYTF. The V call is TRBV7-9, the J call TRBJ1-2, with D possibly TRBD1 on 5 matching bases. The CDR3 contains 14 residues. CDR1 is SEHNR and CDR2 is FQNEAQ in the germline V gene (reference sequence). Trimming removed 2 bases at V and 4 bases at J, with 11 bases between.

This clone was seen a few times. This chain links TRBV6-5 with TRBJ1-2; D not certain. The CDR3 loop spans 13 amino acids. V lost 2 bases and J 0 bases, leaving 4 bases between the germline ends. The germline V gene has CDR1 MNHEY and CDR2 SVGAGI. The CDR3 nucleotides are TGTGCCAGCAGTTACGCAGCTAACTATGGCTACACCTTC. It codes for CASSYAANYGYTF.

This chain joins TRBV6-6 and TRBJ1-1; D possibly corresponds to TRBD1 (6 bases). In germline, CDR1 is MNHNY, CDR2 SVGAGI (reference sequence). The CDR3 has 14 residues. V was pared by 5 bases and J by 0 bases, with 10 bases between. CDR3 bases: TGTGCCAGCAGTCCGGGGGGCGTGAACACTGAAGCTTTCTTT. Its protein product is CASSPGGVNTEAFF.

V and J are TRBV11-2 and TRBJ2-3; 11 bases agree with TRBD2. Germline V gene lookup returns CDR1 SGHAT and CDR2 FQNNGV. This CDR3 has 14 amino acids. V lost 3 bases and J lost 11; bases outside the gene matches: 7. CDR3 coding DNA: TGTGCCAGCAGCTTTAGCGGGGGGGCGTCGGGGCAGTATTTT. Translating gives CASSFSGGASGQYF.

V usage is TRBV10-2 and J usage is TRBJ2-7, with D possibly matching TRBD2 (6 bases). In germline, CDR1 is WSHSY, CDR2 SAAADI. The V gene lost 8 bases and the J gene lost 2 bases, with 13 bases spanning the gap. This CDR3 region has 13 residues. DNA for the CDR3: TGCGCCAGCGGCTTAGCGGACCCCTACGAGCAGTACTTC. Its translation: CASGLADPYEQYF.

The chain has TRBV27 and TRBJ2-7; D is possibly TRBD2 (6 bases). Germline V gene data show CDR1 as MNHEY and CDR2 as SMNVEV (reference sequence). This CDR3 has 17 residues. V shed 4 bases and J shed 0 bases, with 19 bases lying between them. The chain's CDR3 is CASSSPRGRGSSYEQYF. In nucleotides, the CDR3 is TGTGCCAGCAGTTCGCCCCGTGGGCGGGGTAGCTCCTACGAGCAGTACTTC.

The chain carries TRBV6-5 and TRBJ2-5; tentatively, D is TRBD1 (6 bases). Per the germline V gene, CDR1 is MNHEY and CDR2 is SVGAGI. The CDR3 has 15 amino acids. The V end lost 5 bases, the J end lost 5 bases, and 18 bases lay between the germline ends. The CDR3 protein is CASSQNQGNGETQYF. The CDR3 DNA sequence: TGTGCCAGCAGTCAAAATCAGGGGAACGGTGAGACCCAGTACTTC.

Judged by abundance, this clone is hyperexpanded (1% or more). The gene calls are TRBV7-8 and TRBJ2-7, with 7 bases aligning to TRBD1. V shed 1 base, J shed 5 bases, and the junction held 11 bases outside the gene matches. Germline V lookup: CDR1 SGHVS, CDR2 FQNEAQ. CDR3 length: 16 residues. The CDR3 loop reads CASSLGSGTANNEQYF. The CDR3 bases are TGTGCCAGCAGCTTAGGTTCAGGGACAGCTAACAACGAGCAGTACTTC. The full variable domain, rest sourced from reference TRBV7-8 and TRBJ2-7, is GAGVSQSPRYKVAKRGQDVALRCDPISGHVSLFWYQQALGQGPEFLTYFQNEAQLDKSGLPSDRFFAERPEGSVSTLKIQRTQQEDSAVYLCASSLGSGTANNEQYFGPGTRLTVT.

The genes are TRBV18 and TRBJ2-5; TRBD1 matches at 8 bases. Germline loops: CDR1 KGHSH, CDR2 LQKENI. V shed 3 bases and J 4 bases; nucleotides not matched to a gene: 7. The length of the CDR3 is 15 residues. CDR3 amino acids: CASSPQRTGSETQYF. For the CDR3, the DNA is TGTGCCAGCTCACCTCAAAGGACAGGGTCAGAGACCCAGTACTTC.

This chain joins TRBV9 and TRBJ1-2; 8 bases map to TRBD1. The CDR3 runs 13 residues. The ends lost 3 bases at V and 8 bases at J; junction bases unmatched: 6. Germline CDR1 is SGDLS and CDR2 is YYNGEE. CDR3 nucleotide sequence: TGTGCCAGCAGCGATGGGACAGGAGGAGGCTACACCTTC. Translating it yields CASSDGTGGGYTF. The full variable domain, its missing parts supplied by reference TRBV9 and TRBJ1-2, is DSGVTQTPKHLITATGQRVTLRCSPRSGDLSVYWYQQSLDQGLQFLIQYYNGEERAKGNILERFSAQQFPDLHSELNLSSLELGDSALYFCASSDGTGGGYTFGSGTRLTVV.

For the CDR3, the DNA is TGTGCCAGCAGCGTAGGCGTTGGAGGTGGCTACACCTTC. Residues: CASSVGVGGGYTF. The chain is built from TRBV9 and TRBJ1-2; D unclear. This CDR3 spans 13 amino acids. V was shortened by 0 bases and J by 7 bases, with 10 bases between the two germline ends. Germline CDR1 is SGDLS and CDR2 is YYNGEE. Looking up the rest from reference TRBV9 and TRBJ1-2 gives the full variable domain: DSGVTQTPKHLITATGQRVTLRCSPRSGDLSVYWYQQSLDQGLQFLIQYYNGEERAKGNILERFSAQQFPDLHSELNLSSLELGDSALYFCASSVGVGGGYTFGSGTRLTVV.

The chain links TRBV7-8 to TRBJ2-5; unclear D gene. The CDR3 consists of 12 residues. V lost 5 bases and J 2 bases, leaving 6 bases between the germline ends. Germline V lookup: CDR1 SGHVS, CDR2 FQNEAQ. The CDR3 DNA is TGTGCCAGCAGCCCCCGTCAAGAGACCCAGTACTTC. Its protein product is CASSPRQETQYF.